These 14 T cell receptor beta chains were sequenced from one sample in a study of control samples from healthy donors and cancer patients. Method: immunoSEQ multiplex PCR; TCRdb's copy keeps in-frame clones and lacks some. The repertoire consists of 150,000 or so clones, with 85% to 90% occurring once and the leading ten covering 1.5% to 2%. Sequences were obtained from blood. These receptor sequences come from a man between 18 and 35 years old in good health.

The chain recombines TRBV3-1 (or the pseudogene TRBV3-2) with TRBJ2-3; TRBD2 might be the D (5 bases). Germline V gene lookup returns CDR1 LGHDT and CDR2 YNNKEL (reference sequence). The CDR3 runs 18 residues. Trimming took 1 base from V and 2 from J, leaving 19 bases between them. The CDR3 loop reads CASSQGNVLRVTTDTQYF. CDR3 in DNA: TGTGCCAGCAGCCAAGGGAACGTATTGCGGGTGACCACAGATACGCAGTATTTT.

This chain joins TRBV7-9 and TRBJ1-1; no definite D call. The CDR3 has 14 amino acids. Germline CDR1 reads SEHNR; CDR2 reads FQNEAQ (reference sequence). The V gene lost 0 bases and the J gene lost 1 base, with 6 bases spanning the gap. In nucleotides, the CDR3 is TGTGCCAGCAGCTTAGCGCTCGGGAACACTGAAGCTTTCTTT. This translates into CASSLALGNTEAFF.

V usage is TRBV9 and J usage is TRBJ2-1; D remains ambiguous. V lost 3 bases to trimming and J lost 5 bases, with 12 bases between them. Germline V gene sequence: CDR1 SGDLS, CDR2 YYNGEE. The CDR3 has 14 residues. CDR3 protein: CASSEPNSHNEQFF. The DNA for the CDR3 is TGTGCCAGCAGCGAGCCGAACAGCCACAATGAGCAGTTCTTC.

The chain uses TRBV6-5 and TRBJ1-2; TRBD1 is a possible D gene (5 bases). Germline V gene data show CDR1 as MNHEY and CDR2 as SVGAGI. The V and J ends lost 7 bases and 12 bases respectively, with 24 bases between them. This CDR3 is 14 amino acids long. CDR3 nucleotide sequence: TGTGCCAGCACCCTACCCGGAGGGGATAGTATGGACACCTTC. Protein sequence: CASTLPGGDSMDTF.

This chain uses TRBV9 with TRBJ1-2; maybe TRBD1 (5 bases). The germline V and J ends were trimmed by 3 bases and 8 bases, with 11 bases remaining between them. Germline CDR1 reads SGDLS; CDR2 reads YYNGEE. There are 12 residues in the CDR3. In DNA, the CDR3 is TGTGCCAGCAGCGAAGGGGCTAAAGGCTACACCTTC. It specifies CASSEGAKGYTF.

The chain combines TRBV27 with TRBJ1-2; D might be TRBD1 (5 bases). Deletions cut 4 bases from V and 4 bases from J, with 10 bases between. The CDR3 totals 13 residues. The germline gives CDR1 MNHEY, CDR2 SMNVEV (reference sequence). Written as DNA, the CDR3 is TGTGCCAGCAGTTCTGGGGGTGGCTATGGCTACACCTTC. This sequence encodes CASSSGGGYGYTF.

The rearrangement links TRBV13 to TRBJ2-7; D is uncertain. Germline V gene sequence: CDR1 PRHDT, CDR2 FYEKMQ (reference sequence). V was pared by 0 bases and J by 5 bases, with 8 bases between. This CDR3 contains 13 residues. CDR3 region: CASSLGRRNEQYF. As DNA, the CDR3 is TGTGCCAGCAGCTTAGGCCGTAGGAACGAGCAGTACTTC.

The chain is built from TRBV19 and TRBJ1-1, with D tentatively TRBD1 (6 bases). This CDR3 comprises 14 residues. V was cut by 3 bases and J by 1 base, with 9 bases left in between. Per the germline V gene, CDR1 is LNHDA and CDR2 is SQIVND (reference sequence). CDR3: CASSIDRKNTEAFF. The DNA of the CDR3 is TGTGCCAGTAGTATTGACAGGAAGAACACTGAAGCTTTCTTT.

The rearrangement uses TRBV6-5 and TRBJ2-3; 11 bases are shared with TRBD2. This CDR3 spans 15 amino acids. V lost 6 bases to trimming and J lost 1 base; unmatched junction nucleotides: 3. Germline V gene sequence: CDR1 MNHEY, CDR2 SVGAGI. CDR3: CASRLAGGGTDTQYF. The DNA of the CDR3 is TGTGCCAGCAGGCTAGCGGGGGGCGGCACAGATACGCAGTATTTT.

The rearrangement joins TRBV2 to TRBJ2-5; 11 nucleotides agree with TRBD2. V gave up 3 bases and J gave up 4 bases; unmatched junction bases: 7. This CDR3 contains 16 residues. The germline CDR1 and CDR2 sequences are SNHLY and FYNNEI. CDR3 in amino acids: CASSERVAGGRETQYF. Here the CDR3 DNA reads TGTGCCAGCAGTGAGAGGGTAGCGGGGGGGCGAGAGACCCAGTACTTC.

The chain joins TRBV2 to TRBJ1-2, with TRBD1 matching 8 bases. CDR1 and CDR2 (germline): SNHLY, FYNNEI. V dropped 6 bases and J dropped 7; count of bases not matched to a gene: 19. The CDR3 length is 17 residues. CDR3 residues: CASSAGTGPSPWGGYTF. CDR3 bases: TGTGCCAGCAGCGCCGGGACAGGACCTAGCCCTTGGGGTGGCTACACCTTC.

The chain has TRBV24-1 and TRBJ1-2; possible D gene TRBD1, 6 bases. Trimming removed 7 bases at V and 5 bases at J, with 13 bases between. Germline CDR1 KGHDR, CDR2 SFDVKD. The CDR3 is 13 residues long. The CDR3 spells CATRDRDTYGYTF. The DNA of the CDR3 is TGTGCCACCAGGGACCGGGACACGTATGGCTACACCTTC.

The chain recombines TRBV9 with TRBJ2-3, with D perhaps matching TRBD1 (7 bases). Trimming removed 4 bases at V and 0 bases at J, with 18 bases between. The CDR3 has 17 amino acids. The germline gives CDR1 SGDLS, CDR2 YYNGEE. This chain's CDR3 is CASSPHGGGQSTDTQYF. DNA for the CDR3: TGTGCCAGCAGCCCCCACGGAGGGGGCCAAAGCACAGATACGCAGTATTTT.

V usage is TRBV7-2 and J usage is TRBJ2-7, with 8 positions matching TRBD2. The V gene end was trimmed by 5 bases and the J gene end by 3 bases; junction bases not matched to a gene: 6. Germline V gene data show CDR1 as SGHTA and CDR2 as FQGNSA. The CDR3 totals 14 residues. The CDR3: CASSLRLAIYEQYF. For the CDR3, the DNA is TGTGCCAGCAGCCTGAGACTAGCGATCTACGAGCAGTACTTC.